Listed below are T cell receptor beta chains from one sample, sequenced in a study of T-cell memory formation after mild COVID-19. MiXCR, applied by TCRdb to the 5' RACE reads, yields one record per CDR3 protein. The sample has more than 85,000 distinct CDR3 sequences, 11% seen once. Sequenced sample: PBMCs or a T cell subset sorted from them (not recorded which). These receptors originate from a man younger than 35 who had mild COVID-19 (a few samples of this study predate the infection). Cell type and time point are not known. Each CDR3 is given without its conserved first and last residue. Each record gives: V gene, clone size, J gene, CDR3 protein. Clone size, where shown, is once, few, many, or a class for clones that have expanded.

V gene: TRBV12-3/TRBV12-4; clone size: few; J gene: TRBJ2-3; CDR3 protein: ASSRGGKASTDTQY
V gene: TRBV7-7; clone size: NA; J gene: TRBJ2-3; CDR3 protein: ASSKGLAGGRNTQY
V gene: TRBV11-2; clone size: few; J gene: TRBJ2-3; CDR3 protein: ASSLETGSDTQY
V gene: TRBV20-1; clone size: NA; J gene: TRBJ2-7; CDR3 protein: SARLAGYEQY
V gene: TRBV19; clone size: NA; J gene: TRBJ1-2; CDR3 protein: ASSMTGNSGYT
V gene: TRBV12-3/TRBV12-4; clone size: few; J gene: TRBJ2-7; CDR3 protein: ASSLGSGARNEQY
V gene: TRBV24-1; clone size: many; J gene: TRBJ1-5; CDR3 protein: ATSDLNQPQH
V gene: TRBV4-1; clone size: many; J gene: TRBJ1-3; CDR3 protein: ASSQAVSIGDTIY
V gene: TRBV6-2/TRBV6-3; clone size: few; J gene: TRBJ2-1; CDR3 protein: ASSYRLPTIYNEQF
V gene: TRBV15; clone size: NA; J gene: TRBJ2-7; CDR3 protein: ATSRESYEQY
V gene: TRBV12-3/TRBV12-4; clone size: few; J gene: TRBJ1-2; CDR3 protein: ATTSGEADLYGYT
V gene: TRBV28; clone size: few; J gene: TRBJ2-7; CDR3 protein: ASSRTGAYEQY
V gene: TRBV7-9; clone size: many; J gene: TRBJ2-3; CDR3 protein: AGGAASSVNTQY
V gene: TRBV11-2; clone size: few; J gene: TRBJ2-2; CDR3 protein: ASAALNTGELF
V gene: TRBV20-1; clone size: few; J gene: TRBJ2-1; CDR3 protein: SARLVNEQF
V gene: TRBV15; clone size: NA; J gene: TRBJ2-7; CDR3 protein: ATSREGTRTSYEQY
V gene: TRBV27; clone size: NA; J gene: TRBJ2-3; CDR3 protein: ASSFAGVRHTQY
V gene: TRBV27; clone size: few; J gene: TRBJ2-1; CDR3 protein: ASSLSSLARVQF
V gene: TRBV12-3/TRBV12-4; clone size: few; J gene: TRBJ2-5; CDR3 protein: ASSPGGRGGETQY
V gene: TRBV27; clone size: few; J gene: TRBJ2-2; CDR3 protein: ASSSGRTGELF
V gene: TRBV4-2; clone size: NA; J gene: TRBJ2-5; CDR3 protein: ASSQGTTLDRRETQY
V gene: TRBV7-2; clone size: NA; J gene: TRBJ1-3; CDR3 protein: ASSVRAYIGNTIY
V gene: TRBV27; clone size: few; J gene: TRBJ1-6; CDR3 protein: ASNPGLNNSPLH
V gene: TRBV4-1; clone size: NA; J gene: TRBJ1-5; CDR3 protein: ASSEWGYQPQH
V gene: TRBV5-5; clone size: many; J gene: TRBJ2-6; CDR3 protein: ASSLTRVSGANVLT
V gene: TRBV10-2; clone size: NA; J gene: TRBJ1-5; CDR3 protein: ASSETQGGSNQPQH
V gene: TRBV28; clone size: few; J gene: TRBJ2-1; CDR3 protein: ATKGPTLEQF
V gene: TRBV28; clone size: NA; J gene: TRBJ1-1; CDR3 protein: ASPPPLGGGLNTEAF
V gene: TRBV12-3/TRBV12-4; clone size: NA; J gene: TRBJ1-5; CDR3 protein: ASWIGQLNQPQH
V gene: TRBV6-4; clone size: few; J gene: TRBJ2-1; CDR3 protein: ASSDPGAVARHNEQF
V gene: TRBV5-5; clone size: NA; J gene: TRBJ1-5; CDR3 protein: ASSSGGGGAGPQH
V gene: TRBV19; clone size: few; J gene: TRBJ1-2; CDR3 protein: ASSMRGIAYGYT
V gene: TRBV7-2; clone size: few; J gene: TRBJ2-2; CDR3 protein: ASSAERVELF
V gene: TRBV19; clone size: NA; J gene: TRBJ1-5; CDR3 protein: ASTTGNSNQPQH
V gene: TRBV5-1; clone size: NA; J gene: TRBJ2-7; CDR3 protein: ASSLAESQVDYEQY
V gene: TRBV19; clone size: few; J gene: TRBJ2-5; CDR3 protein: ASSPEGTDFQETQY
V gene: TRBV5-1; clone size: many; J gene: TRBJ2-5; CDR3 protein: ASSYEGGFETQY
V gene: TRBV29-1; clone size: few; J gene: TRBJ2-1; CDR3 protein: SVGAGARNEQF
V gene: TRBV6-2/TRBV6-3; clone size: NA; J gene: TRBJ2-7; CDR3 protein: ASSALGEGSYEQY
V gene: TRBV7-2; clone size: many; J gene: TRBJ2-7; CDR3 protein: ASSFGASYEQY
V gene: TRBV27; clone size: NA; J gene: TRBJ1-2; CDR3 protein: ATSSGDRAFYGYT
V gene: TRBV29-1; clone size: NA; J gene: TRBJ2-2; CDR3 protein: SGDRGTGELF
V gene: TRBV6-2/TRBV6-3; clone size: NA; J gene: TRBJ1-2; CDR3 protein: ASSYTDRVNYGYT
V gene: TRBV6-4; clone size: few; J gene: TRBJ2-3; CDR3 protein: ASLLKRPGSTDTQY
V gene: TRBV5-1; clone size: few; J gene: TRBJ2-6; CDR3 protein: ASSSHRRNGANVLT
V gene: TRBV7-9; clone size: NA; J gene: TRBJ2-5; CDR3 protein: ASREPGDETQY
V gene: TRBV24-1; clone size: few; J gene: TRBJ1-6; CDR3 protein: ATSDLGTGSQPLH